The next 7 T cell receptor beta chains were all read from a single sample in a study of CD8+ T cells in alopecia areata. cDNA reverse transcribed from extracted RNA served as the sequencing template. Sequenced by immunoSEQ multiplex PCR; TCRdb stores in-frame clones only, minus some. The table includes around 160,000 clones, about 87% detected once. This specimen was CD8+ T cells sorted from blood, taken at week 0. Receptor source: a human donor with alopecia areata.

Remarks on this clone: At the DNA level, this CDR3 is encoded by other sequences in the same sample as well. The chain is built from TRBV27 and TRBJ2-3; D unresolved. V was pared by 6 bases and J by 4 bases, with 11 bases between. Germline V gene sequence: CDR1 MNHEY, CDR2 SMNVEV (reference sequence). This CDR3 is built from 13 residues. This chain's CDR3 is CASSPLDPDTQYF. The CDR3, as DNA: TGTGCCAGCAGCCCCCTCGATCCAGATACGCAGTATTTT.

The chain links TRBV9 to TRBJ2-3; 7 bases line up with TRBD2. Germline-derived CDR1 and CDR2 are SGDLS and YYNGEE. The CDR3 loop spans 14 amino acids. Losses at the gene ends were 2 bases for V and 6 bases for J; bases not matched to a gene: 6. The CDR3 DNA is TGTGCCAGCAGCGTCGGCGGGAGTTGGGATACGCAGTATTTT. It yields the protein CASSVGGSWDTQYF.

This clone has a single count. The chain has TRBV11-2 and TRBJ2-7; the D gene could be TRBD1 or TRBD2 (5 bases each). In germline, CDR1 is SGHAT, CDR2 FQNNGV. The CDR3 totals 16 residues. Trimming pared 0 bases from V and 0 bases from J, leaving 12 bases between. The CDR3: CASSLDVWGSSYEQYF. The DNA of the CDR3 is TGTGCCAGCAGCTTAGACGTGTGGGGGAGCTCCTACGAGCAGTACTTC.

The V call is TRBV13, the J call TRBJ1-1, with D perhaps TRBD1 (5 bases). Trimming removed 3 bases at V and 2 bases at J, with 10 bases between. The CDR3 runs 14 residues. CDR1 is PRHDT and CDR2 is FYEKMQ in the germline V gene (reference sequence). The CDR3 DNA reads TGTGCCAGCAGCTTCGGGAGGGGTAACACTGAAGCTTTCTTT. Amino acids: CASSFGRGNTEAFF.

The chain couples TRBV9 to TRBJ2-5; 7 bases align to TRBD2. The CDR3 consists of 16 residues. Germline V CDR1 and CDR2: SGDLS, YYNGEE. J lost 3 bases, V lost 0 bases, and 8 bases had no gene match. The CDR3 DNA follows: TGTGCCAGCAGCGTAGAGGTGGGAGGGCCGGAAGAGACCCAGTACTTC. Its protein is CASSVEVGGPEETQYF.

V usage is TRBV6-1 and J usage is TRBJ2-1; unclear D gene. The CDR3 length is 11 residues. Germline loops: CDR1 MNHNS, CDR2 SASEGT. Trimming stripped 5 bases from V and 4 bases from J, with 3 bases between. CDR3 nucleotide sequence: TGTGCCAGCAGTAGATACAATGAGCAGTTCTTC. Residues: CASSRYNEQFF.

V and J are TRBV28 and TRBJ2-7, with 10 bases lining up with TRBD2. Per germline, CDR1 MDHEN and CDR2 SYDVKM. J gave up 3 bases and V 6 bases, and 8 bases lay outside the gene matches. The CDR3 runs to 15 residues. CDR3 sequence: CASSLIAGGHYEQYF. In DNA, the CDR3 is TGTGCCAGCAGCCTTATAGCGGGAGGCCACTACGAGCAGTACTTC.